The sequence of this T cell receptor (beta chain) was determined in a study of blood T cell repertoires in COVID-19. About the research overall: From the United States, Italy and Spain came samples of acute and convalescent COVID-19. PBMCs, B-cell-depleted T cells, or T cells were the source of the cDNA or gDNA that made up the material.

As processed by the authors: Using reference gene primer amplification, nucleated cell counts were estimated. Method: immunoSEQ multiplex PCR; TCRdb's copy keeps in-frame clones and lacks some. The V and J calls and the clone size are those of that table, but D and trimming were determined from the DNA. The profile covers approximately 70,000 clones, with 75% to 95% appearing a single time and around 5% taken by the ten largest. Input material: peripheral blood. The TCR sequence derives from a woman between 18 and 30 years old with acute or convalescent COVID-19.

The CDR3: CASSDGGDMNEQFF. The DNA for the CDR3 is TGTGCCAGCAGTGATGGGGGGGACATGAATGAGCAGTTCTTC. The genes are TRBV6-1 and TRBJ2-1, with a weak D call TRBD2 (7 bases). This CDR3 region has 14 residues. Between the trimmed V and J ends, which lost 3 bases and 7 bases, there was a span of 13 bases. Germline V gives CDR1 MNHNS, CDR2 SASEGT.